The present T cell receptor beta chain was sequenced within a study of shared clonotypes between healthy human individuals. The CDR3 consists of 14 residues. Trimming at V came to 8 bases and at J to 7 bases, leaving 13 bases not matched to a gene. Per the germline V gene, CDR1 is MNHEY and CDR2 is SVGAGI. Original processing notes: ImmunoSEQ supplied junction-only sequences lacking quality scores, so filtering was different. The method was immunoSEQ multiplex PCR; TCRdb's version includes in-frame clones alone and lacks a portion of them. That table gives V, J and clone size, and the DNA gave D and trimming. Of fewer than 1.8 million clones in the sample, roughly 98.5% are singletons; the top ten hold about 0.35%.

This chain joins TRBV6-5 and TRBJ1-2; 7 bases map to TRBD1. The clonotype was recovered from a man in his thirties or forties in good health. Sequencing input: naive CD4+ T cells sorted from blood. This sample's subset: CD45RA+ positively selected. The CDR3 loop is CASRSDRAGGGYTF. In nucleotides, the CDR3 is TGTGCCAGCCGAAGCGACAGGGCCGGGGGTGGCTACACCTTC.